This TCR beta chain was sequenced for a study of T cells in Graves' hyperthyroidism and ophthalmopathy. Looking at the study overall: Any treatment followed the collection of peripheral blood at initial diagnosis.

Amplification targeted TCR beta CDR3 regions from RNA transcripts. During a first-round RT-PCR of the TCR CDR3, the HTBI primer set was used. TCRdb re-called the multiplex PCR reads through MiXCR, storing one row per CDR3 protein. The sample holds about 420,000 distinct CDR3 sequences; around 14% are singletons and the top ten take around 7.3%. Study-wide results and limits: In the analysis, a 13 V-J model separated ophthalmopathy from stable hyperthyroidism.

Comment on this clonotype: Its target is not known. Being one base from a much bigger clone, this may be a read error.

Uncontrolled infection, other autoimmune disease, pregnancy or lactation excluded patients. Used for diagnoses were clinical symptoms, serum thyroxine and TRAb, thyroid ultrasound and orbital computed tomography. This CDR3 is 16 amino acids long. Germline CDR1 reads MNHNS; CDR2 reads SASEGT. The sequenced sample was blood. The chain uses TRBV6-1 and TRBJ2-1; 12 bases line up with TRBD2. The receptor's source is a woman aged 18-29 years with Graves' hyperthyroidism. The CDR3 is CASSESLAGGYNEQLF. CDR3 bases: TGTGCCAGCAGTGAGTCCCTAGCGGGGGGGTACAATGAGCAGCTCTTC.